This TCR beta chain was found in a study of cytomegalovirus exposure and HLA in healthy donors. Regarding this clone: The antigen remains unidentified.

The PCR had 60 Vbeta and 13 Jbeta primers. Method: immunoSEQ multiplex PCR; TCRdb's copy keeps in-frame clones and lacks some. The profile shows over 90,000 clones, approximately 64% of them singletons. Trimming cost V 7 bases and J 2 bases, with 15 bases left between them. The V gene's germline CDR1 is MNHEY and CDR2 SVGAGI. The CDR3 sequence is 15 residues long. Overall study findings and caveats: 164 TCR beta chains were listed as cytomegalovirus-associated. Another analysis was done later, and it associated approximately 17,000 TCR beta sequences with HLA alleles at 0.05 false discovery rate. Within an earlier analysis, most TCR beta V segments proved productive either about 87% or about 30% of the time. A few CMV-associated chains proved CMV antigen-specific in vitro.

The receptor was isolated from a man aged 55-75 years in good health and CMV-seronegative. Sample: PBMCs. The chain combines TRBV6-5 with TRBJ1-3, with D tentatively TRBD1 (5 bases). CDR3 amino acids: CASKPGGGTGNTIYF. The CDR3 coding sequence is TGTGCCAGCAAACCCGGGGGGGGGACTGGAAACACCATATATTTT.